This paragraph covers one T cell receptor (beta chain) sequence. It has no known antigen specificity. No base quality information exists; no much larger clone differs at one position. TCRbeta CDR3 regions were amplified from genomic DNA using the immunoSEQ Assay, a bias-controlled multiplex PCR. In the authors' own workflow: Nucleated cell counts per sample were estimated from amplification of reference gene primers within the assay. To quantify the absolute abundance of each unique TCRbeta CDR3 rearrangement, sequence reads were collapsed and filtered. For each sample, productive Simpson clonality was calculated as the square root of Simpson's diversity index over productive rearrangements. In its TCRdb copy, this immuneACCESS table keeps in-frame sequences only and misses some clones. Where compared with another copy, unresolved V genes explain less than half of these, and the others have no known cause. That table is the source of V, J and clone size, and D and trimming were worked out from the DNA. This sample is represented by some 80,000 clones; approximately 86% of them were singletons. Over 15% of the sample lies in the top ten.

Collaborating institutions collected whole blood in K2EDTA tubes following their own protocols. Collaborator samples were shipped for TCRbeta analysis as frozen whole blood, isolated PBMCs, or DNA extracted from either sample type. The sample comes from a study of blood T cell repertoires in COVID-19 (dated by TCRdb to 2020 to 2021). In terms of the full investigation: Samples covering the acute and convalescent phases of COVID-19 were provided by collaborators in the United States, Italy and Spain. The prospective study material was composed of cDNA or gDNA derived from T cells, B-cell-depleted T cells, or PBMCs. Deeply sampled blood TCRbeta repertoires from subjects exposed to, actively infected with, or recovered from COVID-19 were included in the dataset. HLA class I and class II types, where available, came from metadata supplied by the sample provider rather than from assay-based typing. The samples were drawn from the first 160 participants of the ongoing ImmuneRACE study and from 1,254 subjects provided by 6 global collaborators. The repertoires were released in a freely available public database meant as a resource for research on the immune response to SARS-CoV-2. Nearly every sample came with metadata listing a de-identified subject ID, COVID-19 status, age in years and sex. The full study reports these points: Clinical and demographic metadata were provided uncurated, with the amount varying by source and participant.

The CDR3, from cysteine to phenylalanine, totals 16 residues. The CDR3 DNA has 48 bases and is translated from base 1. For this chain, trimming is 4 bases at the V end and 6 bases at the J end, and the number of junction bases without a gene match is 7. CDR1 and CDR2 (MNHEY, SVGAGI) derive from the germline V gene. What was sequenced was peripheral blood. The TCR comes from a human donor in a cohort sampled during active COVID-19. The receptor chain draws on TRBV6-5 and TRBJ2-7, and 15 bases in between align with TRBD2. CDR3 protein: CASSSRTSGRAGEQYF. The DNA reads TGTGCCAGCAGTTCTCGGACTAGCGGGAGGGCGGGCGAGCAGTACTTC.